This T cell receptor beta chain was captured by sequencing in a study of blood T cell repertoires in COVID-19. CDR1 MDHEN and CDR2 SYDVKM come from the germline V gene. The CDR3 sequence is 13 residues long. The V end lost 6 bases, the J end lost 13 bases, and 16 bases lay between the germline ends. The authors' processing: Amplified reference gene primers provided the basis for estimating nucleated cell counts. The table came from immunoSEQ multiplex PCR; TCRdb's copy has only in-frame clones and leaves some out. That table gives V, J and clone size, and the DNA gave D and trimming. The sample has about 82,000 clones, 80% seen once; the top ten hold around 13%.

This TCR was sampled from a woman aged 40 to 50 with active or convalescent COVID-19. Specimen: peripheral blood. The rearrangement uses TRBV28 and TRBJ2-6; maybe TRBD2 (6 bases). For the CDR3, the DNA is TGTGCCAGCAGCTTCCCCAGGGACTCAGTCCTGACTTTC. This gives the protein CASSFPRDSVLTF.